These 27 T cell receptor beta chains were all obtained from the same sample, sequenced in a study of T cell responses to AZD1222 COVID-19 vaccine. The repertoire was sequenced with immunoSEQ multiplex PCR; TCRdb's copy has only in-frame clones and lacks some. Of some 150,000 clones listed, around 90% are singletons. Sample: peripheral blood, taken on day 0 of AZD1222 vaccination. These receptors were obtained from an adult in good health.

The chain joins TRBV11-3 to TRBJ2-3; possibly TRBD1 for D (5 bases). V gave up 3 bases and J gave up 3 bases, with 7 bases separating them. This CDR3 region has 13 residues. Germline V gives CDR1 SGHNT, CDR2 YENEEA. CDR3 bases: TGTGCCAGCAGCTTCCAGGGAACAGATACGCAGTATTTT. It yields the protein CASSFQGTDTQYF.

The chain links TRBV6-5 to TRBJ1-4, with D uncertain. CDR1 is MNHEY, CDR2 SVGAGI, per germline. The CDR3 contains 15 residues. V lost 6 bases to trimming and J lost 0 bases, with 11 bases between them. CDR3 sequence (DNA): TGTGCCAGCAGACCCCTTGGGTCAACTAATGAAAAACTGTTTTTT. Protein sequence: CASRPLGSTNEKLFF.

The V gene is TRBV14, the J gene TRBJ1-5, with a tentative D call TRBD1 (6 bases). The V end was cut by 8 bases, the J end by 0 bases, with 23 bases between. CDR1 is SGHDN, CDR2 FVKESK, per germline. The CDR3 has 18 residues. Here the CDR3 reads CASSYRVLGRYSNQPQHF. DNA for the CDR3: TGTGCCAGCTCTTACAGGGTTCTAGGCCGTTATAGCAATCAGCCCCAGCATTTT.

The V and J genes are TRBV19 and TRBJ1-3, with unresolved D. The CDR3 contains 15 residues. Germline lookup yields CDR1 LNHDA and CDR2 SQIVND (reference sequence). Between the trimmed V and J ends, which lost 9 bases and 0 bases, there was a span of 15 bases. CDR3 sequence (DNA): TGTGCCAGCACAAACAGCTTACACTCTGGAAACACCATATATTTT. This translates into CASTNSLHSGNTIYF.

The chain has TRBV21-1 and TRBJ2-5; TRBD1 is the table's D call, not checked against the DNA. TRBV21-1 is recorded as a pseudogene. The CDR3 covers 17 residues. The CDR3 sequence is CASSEEQQRNGQGTQYF. CDR3 nucleotides: TGTGCCAGCAGCGAAGAACAGCAAAGAAACGGACAAGGGACCCAGTACTTC.

The chain joins TRBV11-3 to TRBJ2-5; 7 bases map to TRBD2. The CDR3 totals 14 residues. The junction had 3 bases not matched to a gene; V was cut back by 3 bases and J by 2 bases. The V gene's germline CDR1 is SGHNT and CDR2 YENEEA. This CDR3 reads CASSFGGGQETQYF. DNA of the CDR3: TGTGCCAGCAGCTTTGGGGGGGGTCAAGAGACCCAGTACTTC.

V gene TRBV7-2 combines with J gene TRBJ1-3; a possible D gene is TRBD1 (6 bases). The length of the CDR3 is 14 residues. Germline CDR1 reads SGHTA; CDR2 reads FQGNSA. V lost 5 bases and J lost 9, with 17 bases in between. The DNA for the CDR3 is TGTGCCAGCAGCCCCAACAGGGATTGGGGCACCATATATTTT. Protein: CASSPNRDWGTIYF.

The chain is built from TRBV5-1 and TRBJ1-3; D not resolved. The CDR3 covers 13 residues. V lost 8 bases and J lost 0, with 9 bases in between. Germline V CDR1 and CDR2: SGHRS, YFSETQ. CDR3 amino acids: CASRFSSGNTIYF. Here the CDR3 DNA reads TGCGCCAGTCGATTCAGCTCTGGAAACACCATATATTTT.

The CDR3 sequence is CASSELAGGETQYF. In nucleotides, the CDR3 is TGTGCCAGCAGTGAGCTAGCGGGGGGAGAGACCCAGTACTTC. The chain uses TRBV2 and TRBJ2-5, with 11 bases aligning to TRBD2. Losses at the gene ends were 3 bases for V and 4 bases for J; bases not matched to a gene: 1. The CDR3 is 14 amino acids. In germline, CDR1 is SNHLY, CDR2 FYNNEI.

The CDR3 nucleotides are TGCGCCAGCAGCCAAGAGCGAGGGTCCTCTGGAAACACCATATATTTT. It translates to CASSQERGSSGNTIYF. The rearrangement links TRBV4-3 to TRBJ1-3; D gene uncertain. Germline CDR1 reads LGHNA; CDR2 reads YSLEER. Trimming took off 0 bases at V and 0 bases at J, with 9 bases between the two ends. CDR3 length: 16 amino acids.

The CDR3 is CASSPGQLMNTEAFF. CDR3 DNA: TGTGCCAGCAGCCCTGGACAGCTGATGAACACTGAAGCTTTCTTT. This chain uses TRBV11-2 with TRBJ1-1; maybe TRBD1 (6 bases). The CDR3 has 15 amino acids. The V end was cut by 5 bases, the J end by 0 bases, with 13 bases between. Per germline, CDR1 SGHAT and CDR2 FQNNGV. The entire variable domain, with the rest obtained from reference TRBV11-2 and TRBJ1-1, is as follows: EAGVAQSPRYKIIEKRQSVAFWCNPISGHATLYWYQQILGQGPKLLIQFQNNGVVDDSQLPKDRFSAERLKGVDSTLKIQPAKLEDSAVYLCASSPGQLMNTEAFFGQGTRLTVV.

Turning to this clone: The sample carries other DNA sequences with the same CDR3. The J gene is TRBJ2-3, the V gene TRBV10-3, with D possibly matching TRBD2 (6 bases). From germline, CDR1 is ENHRY and CDR2 SYGVKD. The ends were cut back, 7 bases at V and 2 bases at J, with 13 bases in the middle. CDR3 length equals 14 residues. CDR3 sequence: CAITRDFNTDTQYF. CDR3 bases: TGTGCCATCACTCGGGACTTTAACACAGATACGCAGTATTTT.

The chain carries TRBV27 and TRBJ2-3, with D perhaps matching TRBD1 or TRBD2 (5 bases each). V was clipped by 0 bases and J by 1 base, with 17 bases between them. This CDR3 has 18 amino acids. Germline CDR1 reads MNHEY; CDR2 reads SMNVEV (reference sequence). The CDR3 DNA reads as TGTGCCAGCAGTTTATCGCCCCTATCACGGGGACGCACAGATACGCAGTATTTT. Protein: CASSLSPLSRGRTDTQYF.

The V call is TRBV27, the J call TRBJ2-7; TRBD2 is a possible D gene (6 bases). V shed 2 bases and J shed 2 bases, with 10 bases lying between them. Germline lookup yields CDR1 MNHEY and CDR2 SMNVEV (reference sequence). The CDR3 length is 14 residues. This chain's CDR3 is CASSLGGRAYEQYF. As DNA, the CDR3 is TGTGCCAGCAGTTTAGGAGGGCGCGCCTACGAGCAGTACTTC.

In regard to this clone: At one end the junction does not follow the germline gene, possibly because of a read error. The chain combines TRBV27 with TRBJ1-1; 9 bases match TRBD1. The germline V gene has CDR1 MNHEY and CDR2 SMNVEV (reference sequence). The CDR3 is 14 amino acids. The CDR3: CASSRGGDREAVCF. Here the CDR3 DNA reads TGTGCCAGCAGCCGTGGGGGGGACAGGGAGGCGGTCTGCTTT.

CDR3 in amino acids: CASSSSQGRTAGYTF. CDR3 DNA: TGCGCCAGCAGCTCATCACAGGGAAGAACGGCGGGCTACACCTTC. V is TRBV5-1 and J is TRBJ1-2, with D maybe TRBD1 (6 bases). The CDR3 totals 15 residues. Trimming cost V 3 bases and J 8 bases, with 20 bases left between them. Germline V gives CDR1 SGHRS, CDR2 YFSETQ.

The genes are TRBV28 and TRBJ1-6, with TRBD1 matching 10 bases. V shed 8 bases and J 9 bases; nucleotides not matched to a gene: 10. This CDR3 region has 15 residues. Germline V gives CDR1 MDHEN, CDR2 SYDVKM. The CDR3 here is CASGWGDRGSSPLHF. CDR3 bases: TGTGCCAGCGGATGGGGGGACAGGGGTAGTTCACCCCTCCACTTT.

The chain employs TRBV23-1 and TRBJ2-2; 8 bases align to TRBD1. TRBV23-1 is placed among ORFs of uncertain function. The junction had 8 bases not matched to a gene; V was cut back by 6 bases and J by 2 bases. This CDR3 is 16 amino acids long. CDR3 DNA sequence: TGCGCCAGCAGCCACCGACAGGGGACAAACACCGGGGAGCTGTTTTTT. Amino acids: CASSHRQGTNTGELFF.

The chain joins TRBV6-8 to TRBJ2-7, with D possibly called TRBD1 or TRBD2 (5 bases each). Germline V gene data show CDR1 as MNHGY and CDR2 as SAAAGT. The length of the CDR3 is 17 residues. Trimming took 6 bases from V and 5 from J, leaving 26 bases between them. The CDR3 DNA is TGTGCCAGCAGATCAGTGACAGCGCCCGTATTGAGGGACGAGCAGTACTTC. It specifies CASRSVTAPVLRDEQYF.

The chain is built from TRBV7-8 and TRBJ1-5; TRBD1 agrees at 8 bases. Trimming removed 0 bases from V and 11 bases from J; junction bases left unmatched: 6. This CDR3 comprises 14 residues. Germline V lookup: CDR1 SGHVS, CDR2 FQNEAQ. The CDR3 here is CASSLASQGAAQHF. The CDR3 region has the DNA TGTGCCAGCAGCTTAGCATCCCAGGGGGCGGCCCAGCATTTT. Filled out from reference TRBV7-8 and TRBJ1-5, the complete variable domain reads GAGVSQSPRYKVAKRGQDVALRCDPISGHVSLFWYQQALGQGPEFLTYFQNEAQLDKSGLPSDRFFAERPEGSVSTLKIQRTQQEDSAVYLCASSLASQGAAQHFGDGTRLSIL.

This chain links TRBV23-1 with TRBJ2-3; the D is unclear. TRBV23-1 has ORF status, its function being uncertain. The CDR3 has 18 residues. V was cut by 3 bases and J by 1 base, with 20 bases left in between. The CDR3 nucleotides read TGCGCCAGCAGTCAGGGCCCAGGTGTCCTACGGGGCACAGATACGCAGTATTTT. Translating gives CASSQGPGVLRGTDTQYF.

The rearrangement links TRBV2 to TRBJ1-2; TRBD1 matches at 9 bases. The trim removed 8 bases at V and 8 bases at J, leaving 15 bases unmatched. Germline V gene sequence: CDR1 SNHLY, CDR2 FYNNEI. The CDR3 extends over 15 amino acids. The CDR3 here is CASCGGGDRAGGYTF. In DNA, the CDR3 is TGTGCCAGCTGTGGCGGGGGGGACAGGGCGGGCGGCTACACCTTC. The full variable domain, with the rest looked up from reference TRBV2 and TRBJ1-2, is EPEVTQTPSHQVTQMGQEVILRCVPISNHLYFYWYRQILGQKVEFLVSFYNNEISEKSEIFDDQFSVERPDGSNFTLKIRSTKLEDSAMYFCASCGGGDRAGGYTFGSGTRLTVV.

The chain has TRBV7-6 and TRBJ2-2, with 7 positions matching TRBD1. The CDR3 totals 16 residues. Losses at the gene ends were 4 bases for V and 3 bases for J; bases not matched to a gene: 8. The V gene's germline CDR1 is SGHVS and CDR2 FNYEAQ. This CDR3 is CASSSPTGTDTGELFF. The CDR3 DNA follows: TGTGCCAGCAGCTCCCCCACCGGGACAGACACCGGGGAGCTGTTTTTT. The whole variable domain, remainder taken from reference TRBV7-6 and TRBJ2-2, is GAGVSQSPRYKVTKRGQDVALRCDPISGHVSLYWYRQALGQGPEFLTYFNYEAQQDKSGLPNDRFSAERPEGSISTLTIQRTEQRDSAMYRCASSSPTGTDTGELFFGEGSRLTVL.

V is TRBV5-5 and J is TRBJ2-2; 7 bases map to TRBD1. Per germline, CDR1 SGHKS and CDR2 YYEKEE (reference sequence). Trimming took 1 base from V and 6 from J; bases not matched to a gene: 6. The CDR3 totals 15 residues. The CDR3 DNA follows: TGTGCCAGCAGCTTGACAGGGGACAGATCCGGGGAGCTGTTTTTT. This encodes CASSLTGDRSGELFF.

This sequence joins TRBV7-2 and TRBJ2-7; the D is unclear. V dropped 5 bases and J dropped 0 bases, with 17 bases sitting between them. The CDR3 contains 16 residues. Per germline, CDR1 SGHTA and CDR2 FQGNSA. DNA of the CDR3: TGTGCCAGCAGCGTAGGCCTGGGGTCTTACTCCTACGAGCAGTACTTC. Translated: CASSVGLGSYSYEQYF.

The rearrangement links TRBV3-1 (or the pseudogene TRBV3-2) to TRBJ1-3; TRBD1 agrees at 7 bases. CDR3 length: 15 residues. Unmatched junction bases numbered 2, after V lost 3 bases and J lost 0 bases. Germline CDR1 reads LGHDT; CDR2 reads YNNKEL (reference sequence). CDR3 DNA: TGTGCCAGCAGCCACGGACAGGCCTCTGGAAACACCATATATTTT. It is translated as CASSHGQASGNTIYF.

This sequence joins TRBV2 and TRBJ1-4; D ambiguous. Trimming shortened V by 3 bases and J by 0 bases, and 11 bases separated the two germline ends. Germline V CDR1 and CDR2: SNHLY, FYNNEI. The CDR3 has 16 residues. The CDR3 sequence: CASSEATVATNEKLFF. As DNA, the CDR3 is TGTGCCAGCAGTGAGGCCACAGTTGCAACTAATGAAAAACTGTTTTTT.